Listed here are 24 T cell receptor beta chains from one sample, sequenced in a study of T cell responses to AZD1222 COVID-19 vaccine. TCRdb keeps only in-frame clones here, not all; method: immunoSEQ multiplex PCR. This table has some 88,000 clones, about nine tenths appearing once. The sequencing here drew on peripheral blood, taken 28 days after the second AZD1222 dose. The receptors derive from an adult who received the AZD1222 COVID-19 vaccine.

J is TRBJ1-2 and V is TRBV27, with 10 bases lining up with TRBD1. The V and J ends lost 11 bases and 2 bases, in that order; junction bases with no gene match: 2. Germline assignment: CDR1 MNHEY and CDR2 SMNVEV (reference sequence). The length of the CDR3 is 12 residues. The CDR3 protein is CASGQGNYGYTF. CDR3 bases: TGTGCCTCGGGACAGGGGAACTATGGCTACACCTTC.

The rearrangement joins TRBV30 to TRBJ2-1, with 7 bases identical to TRBD2. The trim removed 3 bases at V and 6 bases at J, leaving 8 bases unmatched. CDR3 length equals 14 residues. CDR1 is GTSNPN, CDR2 SVGIG, per germline (reference sequence). The CDR3 is CAWSLQAGRNEQFF. The CDR3 coding sequence is TGTGCCTGGAGCTTGCAAGCGGGGCGCAATGAGCAGTTCTTC.

This clone was found once. This chain connects TRBV20-1 to TRBJ1-1; D perhaps matches TRBD1 (6 bases). Looked up from germline, CDR1 is DFQATT and CDR2 is SNEGSKA (reference sequence). CDR3 size: 11 residues. The germline V and J ends were trimmed by 3 bases and 6 bases, with 8 bases remaining between them. The CDR3 here is CSARGGAEAFF. The CDR3 DNA reads as TGCAGTGCTAGGGGGGGCGCTGAAGCTTTCTTT.

This chain uses TRBV28 with TRBJ1-5; 8 positions match TRBD1. V gave up 6 bases and J gave up 4 bases; unmatched junction bases: 5. This CDR3 is built from 14 residues. Germline assignment: CDR1 MDHEN and CDR2 SYDVKM. In DNA form, the CDR3 reads TGTGCCAGCAGAGAGACAGGGGAGAATCAGCCCCAGCATTTT. The encoded protein is CASRETGENQPQHF.

The chain carries TRBV1 and TRBJ2-7. TRBV1 is a documented pseudogene. This CDR3 comprises 16 residues. In nucleotides, the CDR3 is TGCACCAACAAACTTTACGGGACGGATTGCTCCTACGAGCAGTACTTC. Protein sequence: CTNKLYGTDCSYEQYF.

The chain recombines TRBV12-3 or TRBV12-4 with TRBJ1-2; D might be TRBD1 (6 bases). Trimming pared 7 bases from V and 4 bases from J, leaving 13 bases between. The CDR3 has 13 residues. The CDR3 sequence: CASTFGTRYGYTF. CDR3 DNA sequence: TGTGCCAGCACCTTCGGGACACGCTATGGCTACACCTTC.

This chain links TRBV7-8 with TRBJ2-1, with unresolved D. CDR3 length equals 14 residues. Germline V CDR1 and CDR2: SGHVS, FQNEAQ. Trimming left V 1 base short and J 9 bases short, with 13 bases between. CDR3: CASSLGPARGEQFF. CDR3 bases: TGTGCCAGCAGCTTAGGGCCAGCGAGAGGTGAGCAGTTCTTC.

The chain is built from TRBV2 and TRBJ1-6; perhaps TRBD1 as D (5 bases). The germline V gene encodes CDR1 SNHLY and CDR2 FYNNEI. The CDR3 spans 15 residues. Trimming left V 4 bases short and J 10 bases short, with 17 bases between. CDR3 DNA sequence: TGTGCCAGCAGTGCAGGGTTAGGAATTGGATCACCCCTCCACTTT. It specifies CASSAGLGIGSPLHF.

The chain combines TRBV4-3 with TRBJ1-2; possible D gene TRBD1, 5 bases. The CDR3 sequence is 17 residues long. The V gene lost 0 bases and the J gene lost 0 bases, with 14 bases spanning the gap. CDR1 is LGHNA and CDR2 is YSLEER in the germline V gene. The CDR3: CASSQDSLGGTNYGYTF. DNA for the CDR3: TGCGCCAGCAGCCAAGATAGTTTGGGGGGTACTAACTATGGCTACACCTTC.

The V gene is TRBV3-1 (or the pseudogene TRBV3-2), the J gene TRBJ2-1; D might be TRBD2 (7 bases). The CDR3 contains 16 residues. The germline V and J ends were trimmed by 4 bases and 5 bases, with 18 bases remaining between them. In germline, CDR1 is LGHDT, CDR2 YNNKEL (reference sequence). The CDR3 nucleotides are TGTGCCAGCAGCCGGGGTGGCGGGGGCCGACACAATGAGCAGTTCTTC. Its translation: CASSRGGGGRHNEQFF.

This chain joins TRBV11-3 and TRBJ2-2; D is unresolved. Trimming left V 5 bases short and J 3 bases short, with 10 bases between. The CDR3 runs to 14 residues. CDR1 is SGHNT and CDR2 is YENEEA in the germline V gene. The CDR3 DNA reads TGTGCCAGCAGCGGTCGGCGGCACACCGGGGAGCTGTTTTTT. Residues: CASSGRRHTGELFF.

This clone was observed a handful of times. The chain is built from TRBV19 and TRBJ1-1; D unclear. The CDR3 length is 15 residues. Trimming removed 5 bases from V and 0 bases from J, with 13 bases in between. The germline CDR1 and CDR2 sequences are LNHDA and SQIVND (reference sequence). CDR3 DNA: TGTGCCAGTAGTCCCCGGTTGGGTTTGAACACTGAAGCTTTCTTT. It encodes CASSPRLGLNTEAFF.

The CDR3 loop reads CASIGASGTDTQYF. As DNA, the CDR3 is TGTGCCAGCATCGGGGCTAGCGGTACAGATACGCAGTATTTT. J is TRBJ2-3 and V is TRBV2; TRBD2 agrees at 7 bases. From germline, CDR1 is SNHLY and CDR2 FYNNEI. This CDR3 has 14 amino acids. V was pared by 7 bases and J by 3 bases, with 7 bases of the junction left unmatched.

The chain recombines TRBV11-2 with TRBJ2-5; 12 bases line up with TRBD2. The CDR3 length is 15 residues. Germline V lookup: CDR1 SGHAT, CDR2 FQNNGV. Losses at the gene ends were 8 bases for V and 5 bases for J; bases not matched to a gene: 9. The CDR3 DNA follows: TGTGCCAGCGATTCTAGCGGGGGGGCCGGTGAGACCCAGTACTTC. Translation gives CASDSSGGAGETQYF.

The table lists this clone with a count of one. This sequence joins TRBV10-3 and TRBJ1-1; 10 positions agree with TRBD1. With 5 bases clipped from V and 7 bases from J, the junction kept 1 base outside the gene matches. In germline, CDR1 is ENHRY, CDR2 SYGVKD. The CDR3 has 12 residues. The CDR3 loop reads CAISRDRGEAFF. For the CDR3, the DNA is TGTGCCATCAGTCGGGACAGGGGTGAAGCTTTCTTT.

This clone was found a few times. This chain connects TRBV4-2 to TRBJ2-1, with D perhaps matching TRBD1 (5 bases). V lost 4 bases and J lost 5, with 18 bases in between. CDR1 and CDR2 (germline): LGHNA, YNFKEQ. The CDR3 is 16 residues long. CDR3 region: CASSPRQTYPDNEQFF. CDR3 coding DNA: TGTGCCAGCAGCCCCCGACAGACCTATCCGGACAATGAGCAGTTCTTC.

The chain combines TRBV7-2 with TRBJ1-5, with TRBD1 as a possible D gene (5 bases). Trimming removed 3 bases at V and 4 bases at J, with 10 bases between. This CDR3 contains 14 residues. Per germline, CDR1 SGHTA and CDR2 FQGNSA. The CDR3 region is CASSFMGVNQPQHF. CDR3 in DNA: TGTGCCAGCAGCTTCATGGGGGTAAATCAGCCCCAGCATTTT.

The chain is built from TRBV9 and TRBJ1-5, with D possibly TRBD1 on 6 matching bases. Germline CDR1 SGDLS, CDR2 YYNGEE. The CDR3 consists of 15 residues. The germline V and J ends were trimmed by 0 bases and 0 bases, with 7 bases remaining between them. The CDR3: CASSVGGPSNQPQHF. DNA for the CDR3: TGTGCCAGCAGCGTAGGGGGGCCTAGCAATCAGCCCCAGCATTTT.

This rearrangement joins TRBV5-8 to TRBJ2-7; TRBD2 is a possible D gene (6 bases). This CDR3 has 17 amino acids. The V gene's germline CDR1 is SGHTS and CDR2 YDEGEE. V lost 4 bases and J 2 bases, leaving 22 bases between the germline ends. The DNA for the CDR3 is TGTGCCAGCAGCCGGGGTGGAGGGCAGAGCATTACCTACGAGCAGTACTTC. This translates into CASSRGGGQSITYEQYF.

This chain uses TRBV11-2 with TRBJ1-2; D gene unclear. Trimming cost V 0 bases and J 6 bases, with 5 bases left between them. The CDR3 contains 12 residues. Germline V gene sequence: CDR1 SGHAT, CDR2 FQNNGV. This CDR3 reads CASSLEGNGYTF. The CDR3 nucleotides are TGTGCCAGCAGCTTAGAGGGAAATGGCTACACCTTC.

The rearrangement links TRBV15 to TRBJ2-5; TRBD1 matches at 12 bases. CDR1 and CDR2 from the germline V gene are LNHNV and YYDKDF (reference sequence). The V gene end was trimmed by 0 bases and the J gene end by 6 bases; junction bases not matched to a gene: 5. The CDR3 loop spans 16 amino acids. The CDR3 sequence: CATSREGTGGAKTQYF. The CDR3 DNA reads TGTGCCACCAGCAGAGAAGGGACAGGGGGCGCGAAGACCCAGTACTTC.

The chain couples TRBV30 to TRBJ1-4, with TRBD1 as a possible D gene (5 bases). The germline V and J ends were trimmed by 3 bases and 0 bases, with 11 bases remaining between them. This CDR3 is 15 amino acids long. Per germline, CDR1 GTSNPN and CDR2 SVGIG (reference sequence). The CDR3 region is CAWRQEITTNEKLFF. CDR3 nucleotides: TGTGCCTGGAGACAGGAGATAACAACTAATGAAAAACTGTTTTTT.

The genes are TRBV9 and TRBJ1-6; D may be TRBD1 (5 bases). V was trimmed by 1 base and J by 0 bases, leaving 8 bases between them. The CDR3 length is 16 residues. Germline V gives CDR1 SGDLS, CDR2 YYNGEE. The CDR3 nucleotides are TGTGCCAGCAGCGTATCAGGGAGCTCCTATAATTCACCCCTCCACTTT. Translated: CASSVSGSSYNSPLHF.

This clone was detected only a few times. V is TRBV7-9 and J is TRBJ1-2, with 10 bases fitting TRBD1. This CDR3 contains 19 residues. Germline loops: CDR1 SEHNR, CDR2 FQNEAQ (reference sequence). V shed 6 bases, J shed 2 bases, and the junction held 18 bases outside the gene matches. The DNA for the CDR3 is TGTGCCAGCAGTTCCCTTAACCGGGACAGGGGTATGGGAAACTATGGCTACACCTTC. It is translated as CASSSLNRDRGMGNYGYTF.